Listed here are 30 T cell receptor beta chains from one sample, sequenced in a study of T-cell reconstitution after alpha-beta-depleted transplantation in children (dated by TCRdb to about 2016). Receptor amplification or capture employed PCR. TCRdb lists the instrument as Illumina HiSeq 2500. TCR libraries were prepared with molecular barcoding, using unique molecular identifiers to normalize TCRbeta repertoire quantification. The public reads were run again by TCRdb, first through fastp at Q25 and then through MiXCR, and only productive beta chains were kept. Under each unique CDR3 protein, matching rows form one entry showing the most common genes and DNA. This sample is represented by approximately 590,000 distinct CDR3 sequences; approximately 10% of them were singletons. 4% to 5% of the sample goes to the ten largest clones. This specimen consisted of PBMCs from the stem cell graft donor, obtained from the stem cell graft. These receptors were collected from a human donor who donated a stem cell graft to a child with acute myeloid leukemia.

This clonotype has more than one count but fewer than ten. This CDR3 is CASSVDGGNTEAFF. For the CDR3, the DNA is TGTGCCAGCAGCGTAGATGGGGGGAACACTGAAGCTTTCTTT. The chain combines TRBV9 with TRBJ1-1, with a weak D call TRBD1 (5 bases). Between the trimmed V and J ends, which lost 0 bases and 1 base, there was a span of 7 bases. Germline V lookup: CDR1 SGDLS, CDR2 YYNGEE. The CDR3 has 14 residues.

This clonotype was detected a few times. This chain uses TRBV4-3 with TRBJ1-4, with D perhaps TRBD1 (5 bases). Trimming removed 5 bases at V and 4 bases at J, with 17 bases between. The CDR3 has 16 amino acids. CDR1 LGHNA and CDR2 YSLEER come from the germline V gene. The CDR3 is CASSRTGRGGNEKLFF. The CDR3 DNA sequence: TGCGCCAGCAGCAGAACCGGGAGGGGAGGTAATGAAAAACTGTTTTTT.

In its sample, this clonotype was seen many times. This chain joins TRBV6-2 or TRBV6-3 and TRBJ2-1, with TRBD2 as a possible D gene (6 bases). The CDR3 loop spans 17 amino acids. The V and J ends lost 2 bases and 4 bases respectively, with 18 bases between them. Germline assignment: CDR1 MNHEY and CDR2 SVGEGT. The CDR3 coding sequence is TGTGCCAGCAGTTACGTTGGGGTAGCGGTTGCATACAATGAGCAGTTCTTC. As protein: CASSYVGVAVAYNEQFF.

This clonotype was seen more than once but under ten times. The chain combines TRBV24-1 with TRBJ1-1; D is possibly TRBD1 (5 bases). The CDR3 has 13 amino acids. CDR1 KGHDR and CDR2 SFDVKD come from the germline V gene. V lost 11 bases, J lost 6 bases, and 18 bases lay in between. This chain's CDR3 is CARGLGGCSEAFF. The CDR3 bases are TGTGCCAGAGGATTGGGGGGTTGTTCTGAAGCTTTCTTT.

Remarks on this clonotype: One junction end disagrees with the germline gene, perhaps due to a read error. The gene calls are TRBV7-9 and TRBJ2-1; perhaps TRBD2 as D (5 bases). The CDR3 loop spans 13 amino acids. The germline V gene has CDR1 SEHNR and CDR2 FQNEAQ (reference sequence). CDR3 residues: CASGLREYNEQFF. The CDR3 bases are TGTGCCAGCGGCTTAAGGGAGTACAATGAGCAGTTCTTC.

This clonotype appeared many times. This chain links TRBV5-1 with TRBJ2-1; D uncertain. CDR1 and CDR2 from the germline V gene are SGHRS and YFSETQ. V gave up 0 bases and J gave up 9 bases, with 10 bases separating them. CDR3 length: 13 residues. DNA for the CDR3: TGCGCCAGCAGCTTGGGACCCGAGTTTGAGCAGTTCTTC. Translation: CASSLGPEFEQFF.

The chain joins TRBV20-1 to TRBJ2-2; D perhaps matches TRBD2 (5 bases). The CDR3 consists of 11 residues. The V gene lost 4 bases and the J gene lost 7 bases, with 7 bases spanning the gap. Germline CDR1 DFQATT, CDR2 SNEGSKA (reference sequence). The CDR3 loop is CSAIEGGELFF. CDR3 DNA: TGCAGTGCTATCGAGGGCGGGGAGCTGTTTTTT.

At least ten counts were recorded for this clonotype. The chain recombines TRBV12-3 or TRBV12-4 with TRBJ1-3; no clear D. Trimming stripped 6 bases from V and 0 bases from J, with 15 bases between. This CDR3 is built from 16 residues. CDR3 loop: CASSRPPSTSGNTIYF. The DNA of the CDR3 is TGTGCCAGCAGCCGCCCCCCCTCTACCTCTGGAAACACCATATATTTT.

This clonotype was observed a handful of times. The chain links TRBV29-1 to TRBJ1-1, with D perhaps matching TRBD1 (6 bases). The CDR3 consists of 14 residues. CDR1 SQVTM and CDR2 ANQGSEA come from the germline V gene. Deletions cut 7 bases from V and 4 bases from J, with 19 bases between. CDR3 DNA: TGCAGCGCCCCCTCGGGGGGCAGGTCCACTGAAGCTTTCTTT. It translates to CSAPSGGRSTEAFF.

CDR3 amino acids: CASSSGQGSSYNEQFF. The DNA for the CDR3 is TGTGCCAGCAGCTCCGGACAGGGTAGCTCCTACAATGAGCAGTTCTTC. The chain combines TRBV28 with TRBJ2-1, with TRBD1 matching 8 bases. There are 16 residues in the CDR3. The trim removed 6 bases at V and 0 bases at J, leaving 7 bases unmatched. Germline CDR1 reads MDHEN; CDR2 reads SYDVKM.

The V call is TRBV30, the J call TRBJ1-1; D not certain. CDR1 and CDR2 (germline): GTSNPN, SVGIG (reference sequence). The V end lost 4 bases, the J end lost 2 bases, and 14 bases lay between the germline ends. The CDR3 contains 14 residues. CDR3 bases: TGTGCCTGGACTCCCGGGAGTTTAAACACTGAAGCTTTCTTT. Its protein product is CAWTPGSLNTEAFF.

This clonotype has a count of ten or more. V usage is TRBV6-2 or TRBV6-3 and J usage is TRBJ2-7; D is ambiguous. Per germline, CDR1 MNHEY and CDR2 SVGEGT. The CDR3 runs to 16 residues. V lost 0 bases and J 6 bases, leaving 18 bases between the germline ends. The chain's CDR3 is CASSYSSTTPRVEQYF. CDR3 nucleotide sequence: TGTGCCAGCAGTTACTCTTCGACCACCCCTAGAGTCGAGCAGTACTTC.

The chain employs TRBV7-2 and TRBJ2-7; no definite D call. Germline CDR1 is SGHTA and CDR2 is FQGNSA. CDR3 length: 13 residues. V gave up 4 bases and J gave up 0 bases, with 7 bases separating them. The CDR3 reads CASSSFSSYEQYF. CDR3 DNA: TGTGCCAGCAGCTCATTCAGCTCCTACGAGCAGTACTTC.

A few counts support this clonotype. This sequence joins TRBV7-8 and TRBJ2-1, with 10 bases matching TRBD2. Germline CDR1 SGHVS, CDR2 FQNEAQ. The CDR3 spans 17 residues. After removal of 3 bases from V and 6 bases from J, the junction contained 11 bases not matched to a gene. CDR3 protein: CASSFLYRTSGVNEQFF. The CDR3, as DNA: TGTGCCAGCAGCTTCTTATATCGGACTAGCGGAGTCAATGAGCAGTTCTTC. The variable domain in full, completed from reference TRBV7-8 and TRBJ2-1, reads GAGVSQSPRYKVAKRGQDVALRCDPISGHVSLFWYQQALGQGPEFLTYFQNEAQLDKSGLPSDRFFAERPEGSVSTLKIQRTQQEDSAVYLCASSFLYRTSGVNEQFFGPGTRLTVL.

V and J are TRBV2 and TRBJ2-5; TRBD1 matches at 9 bases. The germline V gene encodes CDR1 SNHLY and CDR2 FYNNEI. The CDR3 runs to 16 residues. V was clipped by 6 bases and J by 5 bases; unmatched bases: 13. The CDR3 protein is CASRRNRGRMAETQYF. The DNA of the CDR3 is TGTGCCAGCAGGAGAAACAGGGGGCGAATGGCGGAGACCCAGTACTTC.

This clonotype was counted only a few times. The chain links TRBV20-1 to TRBJ2-1; 10 nucleotides align to TRBD2. The germline V gene encodes CDR1 DFQATT and CDR2 SNEGSKA (reference sequence). Germline trimming cut 2 bases from V and 10 bases from J; bases unmatched to any gene: 11. This CDR3 comprises 15 residues. The CDR3 bases are TGCAGTGCTAGATCGGCTAGCGGGAGCTCATGGGAGCAGTTCTTC. It encodes CSARSASGSSWEQFF.

This chain uses TRBV7-2 with TRBJ2-3; D is uncertain. The V and J ends lost 6 bases and 6 bases respectively, with 13 bases between them. This CDR3 has 13 residues. Per the germline V gene, CDR1 is SGHTA and CDR2 is FQGNSA. The CDR3, as DNA: TGTGCCAGCAGGCCCGGGTCGGAGGATACGCAGTATTTT. Its translation is CASRPGSEDTQYF.

The chain carries TRBV30 and TRBJ2-3; D possibly corresponds to TRBD2 (5 bases). Per the germline V gene, CDR1 is GTSNPN and CDR2 is SVGIG (reference sequence). With 0 bases removed from V and 0 bases from J, the gap between germline ends came to 10 bases. The CDR3 loop spans 15 amino acids. The CDR3 DNA sequence: TGTGCCTGGAGTGTATTAAGCGGAAGCACAGATACGCAGTATTTT. Protein sequence: CAWSVLSGSTDTQYF.

The chain employs TRBV5-1 and TRBJ1-5; D possibly corresponds to TRBD1 (5 bases). Trimming removed 0 bases from V and 5 bases from J, with 9 bases in between. The CDR3 is made up of 14 amino acids. From germline, CDR1 is SGHRS and CDR2 YFSETQ. CDR3 region: CASSLGGSDQPQHF. The DNA of the CDR3 is TGCGCCAGCAGCTTGGGGGGGTCCGATCAGCCCCAGCATTTT.

This clonotype was seen more than once but under ten times. The CDR3: CASSPGSATYEQYF. CDR3 in DNA: TGTGCCAGCAGCCCGGGCAGCGCGACCTACGAGCAGTACTTC. This chain links TRBV7-9 with TRBJ2-7; the D is unclear. With 5 bases removed from V and 2 bases from J, the gap between germline ends came to 13 bases. Germline CDR1 reads SEHNR; CDR2 reads FQNEAQ (reference sequence). This CDR3 has 14 amino acids.

This clonotype has ten or more counts. This sequence joins TRBV9 and TRBJ1-1; no clear D. Germline CDR1 reads SGDLS; CDR2 reads YYNGEE. Trimming left V 0 bases short and J 1 base short, with 7 bases between. The CDR3 spans 14 residues. The CDR3 reads CASSVEWGNTEAFF. The CDR3, as DNA: TGTGCCAGCAGCGTAGAATGGGGGAACACTGAAGCTTTCTTT.

This clonotype was observed a handful of times. This sequence joins TRBV29-1 and TRBJ2-1; 9 bases map to TRBD2. Unmatched junction bases numbered 19, after V lost 6 bases and J lost 4 bases. Germline values: CDR1 SQVTM, CDR2 ANQGSEA. The CDR3 extends over 18 amino acids. In DNA, the CDR3 is TGCAGCGTCACCGGGGGGGCAACGCCGGCGGGAGGGTACAATGAGCAGTTCTTC. Translated: CSVTGGATPAGGYNEQFF.

This chain joins TRBV15 and TRBJ2-7, with D maybe TRBD2 (6 bases). The germline V and J ends were trimmed by 1 base and 4 bases, with 14 bases remaining between them. The germline gives CDR1 LNHNV, CDR2 YYDKDF (reference sequence). The CDR3 consists of 15 residues. As DNA, the CDR3 is TGTGCCACCAGCAGAGTTGGGCTAGCGCAATACGAGCAGTACTTC. Amino acids: CATSRVGLAQYEQYF.

This clonotype was picked up a small number of times. CDR3: CASQGLGNTQYF. CDR3 bases: TGTGCCAGCCAAGGACTTGGCAATACGCAGTATTTT. The genes are TRBV6-6 and TRBJ2-3; D may be TRBD2 (5 bases). Germline CDR1 MNHNY, CDR2 SVGAGI (reference sequence). The CDR3 totals 12 residues. V lost 8 bases, J lost 7 bases, and 13 bases lay in between.

This clonotype has only a few counts. The chain joins TRBV5-1 to TRBJ1-1, with a weak D call TRBD1 (6 bases). CDR1 and CDR2 from the germline V gene are SGHRS and YFSETQ. This CDR3 spans 15 amino acids. Trimming removed 0 bases from V and 4 bases from J, with 13 bases in between. The CDR3 nucleotides read TGCGCCAGCAGCTTGGATGCCCGGGGGCGCACTGAAGCTTTCTTT. Protein: CASSLDARGRTEAFF.

This clonotype showed up many times. The chain combines TRBV10-3 with TRBJ2-5; D might be TRBD1 (6 bases). The CDR3 has 14 amino acids. Per the germline V gene, CDR1 is ENHRY and CDR2 is SYGVKD. V gave up 6 bases and J gave up 5 bases, with 16 bases separating them. CDR3 nucleotides: TGTGCCATCAGCGAATGGGACATCGGGGAGACCCAGTACTTC. Translated: CAISEWDIGETQYF.

The chain links TRBV29-1 to TRBJ2-2; D is perhaps TRBD1 (6 bases). The CDR3 extends over 14 amino acids. Germline assignment: CDR1 SQVTM and CDR2 ANQGSEA. V lost 4 bases and J lost 4, with 13 bases in between. The CDR3 nucleotides read TGCAGCGTTGGGGCGACAGGCCTCACCGGGGAGCTGTTTTTT. Protein sequence: CSVGATGLTGELFF.

This clonotype has a handful of counts. V is TRBV5-1 and J is TRBJ2-6; no clear D. The germline gives CDR1 SGHRS, CDR2 YFSETQ. The CDR3 extends over 15 amino acids. The ends were cut back, 4 bases at V and 0 bases at J, with 8 bases in the middle. This chain's CDR3 is CASSPGNSGANVLTF. The CDR3, as DNA: TGCGCCAGCAGCCCTGGTAACTCTGGGGCCAACGTCCTGACTTTC.

This clonotype was observed many times. The chain uses TRBV10-3 and TRBJ1-1, with D perhaps matching TRBD1 (5 bases). Germline V gene data show CDR1 as ENHRY and CDR2 as SYGVKD. V was pared by 6 bases and J by 5 bases, with 16 bases between. The CDR3 spans 14 residues. The CDR3 coding sequence is TGTGCCATCAGCCTCAATAGGGGAGGAACTGAAGCTTTCTTT. It translates to CAISLNRGGTEAFF.

This clonotype was counted ten times or more. The V and J genes are TRBV30 and TRBJ2-1; 9 nucleotides agree with TRBD1. The V gene's germline CDR1 is GTSNPN and CDR2 SVGIG (reference sequence). This CDR3 has 16 residues. V lost 7 bases and J lost 2; bases outside the gene matches: 12. The CDR3 region has the DNA TGTGCCTCTAAATACCGGGACAGGGCCACCTACAATGAGCAGTTCTTC. Encoded protein: CASKYRDRATYNEQFF.